This TCR beta chain was identified during a study of CD8 T cells in acute hepatitis C reinfection (dated by TCRdb to the early 2020s). Regarding the complete study: The TCRbeta repertoire of CD8+ T cells specific for the HCV NS3-1073 epitope was profiled during acute infection and after viral clearance. Paired acute and follow-up samples were contributed by four of the spontaneous resolvers.

Comment on this clone: Its target antigen remains unknown. Per-nucleotide qualities are absent, and no much larger clonotype sits a single base away.

The FACS-sorted cells had their genomic DNA extracted, and the commercial immunoSEQ service was used to sequence the TCRbeta chains. The source study handled its data this way. ImmunoSEQ Analyzer software v3.0 and R v3.5.1 were the tools used to analyze the repertoire data. Sequences containing stop codons or out-of-frame rearrangements were removed, so only productive rearrangements were analyzed. Simpson diversity, Shannon entropy, CDR3 length and nucleotide addition metrics were supplied by the sequencing provider. Clonotypes were grouped by frequency into dominant, sub-dominant, low or lowest abundance categories, and clonotypes below 0.1% were left out of most analyses. Any CDR3 amino acid clonotype present in at least two subjects at a cumulative frequency of at least 0.5% was labeled public. Entries here come from immuneACCESS through TCRdb and include only in-frame sequences with V and J called. Some clones fail to appear in such tables; in the studies checked, an unresolved V gene covers under half of the shortfall, and the cause of the remainder is unknown. For V, J and clone size, that table is used; D and trimming come from the DNA. The sample includes about 38,000 clones, with 80% to 90% observed a single time. About a tenth of the sample belongs to the ten largest clones.

The germline V gene specifies MNHEY as CDR1 and SVGAGI as CDR2. The trim is 4 bases for V and 7 bases for J, with a gap of 11 bases between the germline ends. Spanning cysteine to phenylalanine, the CDR3 consists of 13 amino acids. Of all the DNA, just the CDR3 is kept, 39 bases in frame from base 1. The paper's findings and limits, for the study overall: NS3-1073 specific repertoires were highly diverse, with no significant diversity differences between acute resolver, follow-up resolver and acute chronic samples. Over ten public clonotypes were identified irrespective of outcome, and one of the public clonotypes used V04-02/J02-02. Because bulk sequencing was performed on the TCRbeta chain only, alphabeta pairing of public clonotypes could not be determined. CDR3 sequences shared with other epitopes were rarely observed, and exact matching may have been limited by differing sequencing approaches. All groups showed preferential use of the TRBV04 and TRBV06 gene families, a pattern that overrepresentation in the naive pool did not explain. Follow-up repertoires were not available for chronically infected subjects, because NS3-1073 specific cells were too rare to be sorted.

Interpreted using the paper, the time point label stands for: naive CD8 control sorted from an acute-time-point sample. Enrolled in the Montreal Hepatitis C Cohort (HEPCO) in Canada, the donors were people who inject drugs, and these donors were followed every 3 months. Acute primary HCV infection was defined by a positive HCV RNA or antibody test following a negative test within the previous 24 weeks. Surface staining used CD3, CD8 and CD45RO antibodies, with an aqua fixable dye to exclude dead cells. Under 10 spontaneous resolvers, defined by HCV RNA clearance within 24 weeks, were included in the cohort. Negative selection by means of the MACS CD8+ T cell Isolation Kit yielded CD8+ T cells from peripheral blood mononuclear cells recovered from cryopreservation by thawing. Sorting of the cells was done on a BD FACSAria II cell sorter.

Sequencing input: naive CD8+ T cells from PBMCs. The sample's cell subset or site label, decoded: sorted total naive CD45RO-negative CD8+ T cells. The rearranged segments are TRBV6-5 and TRBJ2-1; the D gene may be TRBD1 or TRBD2, since each aligns over 5 bases. The source is a woman under 30 who spontaneously cleared hepatitis C infection. The CDR3 amino acid sequence is: CASSSTGLNEQFF. The DNA is as follows: TGTGCCAGCAGTTCTACGGGGCTGAATGAGCAGTTCTTC.